These 26 T cell receptor beta chains originate from one sample sequenced in a study of beta chain features in type 1 diabetes. The investigators reverse transcribed all of the isolated RNA, so they sequenced expressed TCRB transcripts. Method: immunoSEQ multiplex PCR; TCRdb's copy keeps in-frame clones and lacks some. The table has hundreds of thousands of clones, roughly 16% seen once. The sample consisted of naive CD4+ T cells from blood. These receptors came from a young man in good health.

There are a few counts of this clone. In DNA, the CDR3 is TGTGCTAGTGGTTTGGTGGGGGATGAGCAGTTCTTC. It translates to CASGLVGDEQFF. This chain links TRBV12-5 with TRBJ2-1; either TRBD1 or TRBD2 may supply D (5 bases each). Trimming removed 0 bases at V and 8 bases at J, with 5 bases between. Germline values: CDR1 LGHNT, CDR2 FRNRAP. The CDR3 is 12 amino acids.

CDR3 sequence reads: CASSPQGGSYYEQYF. Written as DNA, the CDR3 is TGTGCCAGCAGCCCCCAGGGCGGGAGCTACTACGAGCAGTACTTC. The chain combines TRBV7-2 with TRBJ2-7, with TRBD2 identical over 7 bases. This CDR3 is built from 15 residues. The trim removed 5 bases at V and 3 bases at J, leaving 10 bases unmatched. The germline gives CDR1 SGHTA, CDR2 FQGNSA. The full variable domain, rest sourced from reference TRBV7-2 and TRBJ2-7, is GAGVSQSPSNKVTEKGKDVELRCDPISGHTALYWYRQSLGQGLEFLIYFQGNSAPDKSGLPSDRFSAERTGGSVSTLTIQRTQQEDSAVYLCASSPQGGSYYEQYFGPGTRLTVT.

This clone was counted a few times. The chain has TRBV9 and TRBJ1-1; D unclear. V dropped 0 bases and J dropped 0 bases, with 6 bases sitting between them. Germline loops: CDR1 SGDLS, CDR2 YYNGEE. CDR3 size: 14 residues. DNA of the CDR3: TGTGCCAGCAGCGTAGATACCTTGAACACTGAAGCTTTCTTT. Translated, it gives CASSVDTLNTEAFF.

This clone was seen only a few times. The V call is TRBV2, the J call TRBJ2-7, with 8 nucleotides matching TRBD1. The CDR3 covers 11 residues. The ends lost 6 bases at V and 6 bases at J; junction bases unmatched: 1. Germline V gene sequence: CDR1 SNHLY, CDR2 FYNNEI. The CDR3 sequence is CASRTGVEQYF. The CDR3 DNA is TGTGCCAGCAGGACAGGGGTCGAGCAGTACTTC. The full variable domain, rest sourced from reference TRBV2 and TRBJ2-7, is EPEVTQTPSHQVTQMGQEVILRCVPISNHLYFYWYRQILGQKVEFLVSFYNNEISEKSEIFDDQFSVERPDGSNFTLKIRSTKLEDSAMYFCASRTGVEQYFGPGTRLTVT.

The table lists this clone with a few counts. The chain recombines TRBV9 with TRBJ1-2; D might be TRBD1 (5 bases). The length of the CDR3 is 14 residues. CDR1 and CDR2 (germline): SGDLS, YYNGEE. V dropped 0 bases and J dropped 8 bases, with 14 bases sitting between them. Here the CDR3 DNA reads TGTGCCAGCAGCGTAGGGCCCGGGGCGGAAGGCTACACCTTC. It yields the protein CASSVGPGAEGYTF.

This clone turned up a few times. The chain recombines TRBV10-3 with TRBJ2-7; D not resolved. The CDR3 is made up of 11 amino acids. Germline loops: CDR1 ENHRY, CDR2 SYGVKD. V lost 4 bases and J 4 bases, leaving 5 bases between the germline ends. DNA for the CDR3: TGTGCCATCAGTGGCCTTTACGAGCAGTACTTC. It translates to CAISGLYEQYF.

Only a few counts were recorded for this clone. The J gene is TRBJ2-1, the V gene TRBV2; no reliable D call. The CDR3 is 14 amino acids. Trimming cost V 5 bases and J 6 bases, with 14 bases left between them. From germline, CDR1 is SNHLY and CDR2 FYNNEI. The CDR3 spells CASSSQGPSNEQFF. In nucleotides, the CDR3 is TGTGCCAGCAGTAGCCAAGGACCGTCCAATGAGCAGTTCTTC.

The chain combines TRBV9 with TRBJ2-2; D perhaps matches TRBD1 (7 bases). The CDR3 consists of 18 residues. From germline, CDR1 is SGDLS and CDR2 YYNGEE. V was trimmed by 0 bases and J by 5 bases, leaving 20 bases between them. The CDR3 sequence: CASSVATAVRGETGELFF. CDR3 coding DNA: TGTGCCAGCAGCGTAGCTACGGCGGTCAGGGGGGAGACCGGGGAGCTGTTTTTT.

In this sample, this clone turned up a few times. The V call is TRBV6-5, the J call TRBJ2-7, with D possibly TRBD2 on 6 matching bases. Germline CDR1 and CDR2: MNHEY and SVGAGI. V lost 6 bases and J lost 2, with 17 bases in between. The CDR3 sequence is 15 residues long. CDR3 sequence: CASSPQGLGTYEQYF. DNA of the CDR3: TGTGCCAGCAGCCCGCAGGGACTGGGAACCTACGAGCAGTACTTC.

This clone was observed a handful of times. V is TRBV7-3 and J is TRBJ2-7; 10 positions match TRBD1. V lost 4 bases and J lost 2; bases outside the gene matches: 5. Germline CDR1 and CDR2: SGHTA and FQGTGA. This CDR3 spans 15 amino acids. CDR3 region: CASSSRGQGAYEQYF. The DNA of the CDR3 is TGTGCCAGCAGCTCCCGAGGACAGGGGGCCTACGAGCAGTACTTC.

The V and J genes are TRBV2 and TRBJ2-2; D gene unclear. CDR1 is SNHLY, CDR2 FYNNEI, per germline. The CDR3 runs 13 residues. V lost 7 bases and J 1 base, leaving 7 bases between the germline ends. Written as DNA, the CDR3 is TGTGCCAGCACGGCCATGAACACCGGGGAGCTGTTTTTT. Translation: CASTAMNTGELFF.

Comment on this clone: Other DNA sequences in the sample encode the same CDR3. The chain has TRBV20-1 and TRBJ2-7; no definite D call. The CDR3 consists of 10 residues. Per the germline V gene, CDR1 is DFQATT and CDR2 is SNEGSKA (reference sequence). Trimming took 5 bases from V and 2 from J, leaving 4 bases between them. CDR3 loop: CSAGAYEQYF. The CDR3 region has the DNA TGCAGTGCTGGGGCCTACGAGCAGTACTTC.

The count of this clone is one. The genes are TRBV7-9 and TRBJ2-5, with D unclear. The length of the CDR3 is 11 residues. V lost 5 bases, J lost 5 bases, and 6 bases lay in between. CDR1 is SEHNR, CDR2 FQNEAQ, per germline (reference sequence). The CDR3: CASSQRETQYF. DNA for the CDR3: TGTGCCAGCAGCCAGAGGGAGACCCAGTACTTC.

A few counts support this clone. The chain has TRBV2 and TRBJ1-4; D ambiguous. The length of the CDR3 is 14 residues. Germline values: CDR1 SNHLY, CDR2 FYNNEI. V dropped 6 bases and J dropped 4 bases, with 12 bases sitting between them. The chain's CDR3 is CASRSNGLNEKLFF. The CDR3, as DNA: TGTGCCAGCAGGAGCAACGGCCTTAATGAAAAACTGTTTTTT.

V is TRBV6-5 and J is TRBJ2-3; TRBD2 is a possible D gene (5 bases). Trimming took off 3 bases at V and 2 bases at J, with 12 bases between the two ends. Germline loops: CDR1 MNHEY, CDR2 SVGAGI. The CDR3 spans 15 residues. This CDR3 reads CASSYRRANTDTQYF. In DNA form, the CDR3 reads TGTGCCAGCAGTTATCGGCGGGCCAACACAGATACGCAGTATTTT.

Only a few counts were recorded for this clone. The V call is TRBV10-3, the J call TRBJ2-5, with TRBD1 matching 11 bases. V lost 6 bases to trimming and J lost 5 bases; unmatched junction nucleotides: 5. Germline assignment: CDR1 ENHRY and CDR2 SYGVKD. CDR3 length: 14 amino acids. The CDR3 bases are TGTGCCATCAGGGGGACAGGGGGATGGGAGACCCAGTACTTC. It specifies CAIRGTGGWETQYF.

A few counts support this clone. The CDR3 reads CASSPTIAGSKGEQFF. In DNA form, the CDR3 reads TGTGCCAGCTCACCAACAATTGCCGGGAGTAAGGGTGAGCAGTTCTTC. V usage is TRBV18 and J usage is TRBJ2-1, with TRBD2 as a possible D gene (6 bases). The CDR3 covers 16 residues. CDR1 is KGHSH and CDR2 is LQKENI in the germline V gene. Trimming took off 2 bases at V and 9 bases at J, with 20 bases between the two ends.

The chain employs TRBV10-2 and TRBJ1-2, with D perhaps matching TRBD1 (5 bases). The germline gives CDR1 WSHSY, CDR2 SAAADI. The CDR3 spans 17 residues. Trimming stripped 4 bases from V and 0 bases from J, with 18 bases between. CDR3: CASSAGSGAVANYGYTF. CDR3 nucleotide sequence: TGCGCCAGCAGTGCAGGGAGCGGGGCCGTAGCTAACTATGGCTACACCTTC.

In this sample, this clone turned up a few times. This chain uses TRBV28 with TRBJ1-2, with 7 bases that match TRBD1. This CDR3 is built from 15 residues. Germline CDR1 and CDR2: MDHEN and SYDVKM. Unmatched junction bases numbered 7, after V lost 5 bases and J lost 1 base. The CDR3 here is CASSVGTVINYGYTF. The CDR3 DNA reads TGTGCCAGCAGTGTCGGGACAGTTATTAACTATGGCTACACCTTC.

The chain joins TRBV7-2 to TRBJ1-2; D gene uncertain. This CDR3 comprises 15 residues. With 2 bases removed from V and 2 bases from J, the gap between germline ends came to 12 bases. Germline loops: CDR1 SGHTA, CDR2 FQGNSA. The CDR3: CASSLPSVGNYGYTF. For the CDR3, the DNA is TGTGCCAGCAGCTTACCCTCTGTGGGGAACTATGGCTACACCTTC. The whole variable domain, remainder taken from reference TRBV7-2 and TRBJ1-2, is GAGVSQSPSNKVTEKGKDVELRCDPISGHTALYWYRQSLGQGLEFLIYFQGNSAPDKSGLPSDRFSAERTGGSVSTLTIQRTQQEDSAVYLCASSLPSVGNYGYTFGSGTRLTVV.

The chain has TRBV10-2 and TRBJ2-5; 8 bases line up with TRBD2. Germline V gene data show CDR1 as WSHSY and CDR2 as SAAADI. The CDR3 contains 15 residues. J gave up 2 bases and V 2 bases, and 4 bases lay outside the gene matches. CDR3 protein: CASSERASGQETQYF. CDR3 in DNA: TGCGCCAGCAGTGAGAGGGCTAGCGGGCAAGAGACCCAGTACTTC.

The chain has TRBV19 and TRBJ1-5; no reliable D call. The CDR3 spans 14 residues. CDR1 is LNHDA and CDR2 is SQIVND in the germline V gene (reference sequence). The V gene lost 3 bases and the J gene lost 0 bases, with 6 bases spanning the gap. CDR3 sequence (DNA): TGTGCCAGTAGTATGACATATAGCAATCAGCCCCAGCATTTT. It specifies CASSMTYSNQPQHF.

This clone appeared once. The chain recombines TRBV6-4 with TRBJ1-1; 8 bases are a match to TRBD1. Germline CDR1 is MRHNA and CDR2 is SNTAGT. The trim removed 6 bases at V and 4 bases at J, leaving 4 bases unmatched. This CDR3 has 13 amino acids. CDR3 region: CASSRGQGTEAFF. DNA of the CDR3: TGTGCCAGCAGCCGCGGACAGGGCACTGAAGCTTTCTTT.

The V and J genes are TRBV2 and TRBJ1-2; no clear D. V lost 8 bases and J 8 bases, leaving 15 bases between the germline ends. The germline gives CDR1 SNHLY, CDR2 FYNNEI. The CDR3 has 12 residues. The CDR3 protein is CASGSGGSGYTF. CDR3 nucleotide sequence: TGTGCCAGCGGATCCGGAGGTTCGGGCTACACCTTC.

The rearrangement uses TRBV27 and TRBJ1-5; 7 bases match TRBD1. The CDR3 totals 15 residues. The V segment lost 3 bases and the J segment 0 bases; nucleotides outside the gene matches: 2. Germline V gene data show CDR1 as MNHEY and CDR2 as SMNVEV (reference sequence). CDR3 region: CASSFEGASNQPQHF. CDR3 coding DNA: TGTGCCAGCAGTTTTGAGGGGGCTAGCAATCAGCCCCAGCATTTT.

This clone was detected only a few times. The J gene is TRBJ2-3, the V gene TRBV10-3; 15 bases agree with TRBD2. The J segment lost 0 bases and the V segment lost 4 bases, leaving 5 bases of the junction unmatched. Looked up from germline, CDR1 is ENHRY and CDR2 is SYGVKD. CDR3 length: 18 amino acids. CDR3 amino acids: CAISAGTSGGISTDTQYF. CDR3 sequence (DNA): TGTGCCATCAGTGCCGGGACTAGCGGGGGGATAAGCACAGATACGCAGTATTTT.